Below, one T cell receptor beta chain is given with its context. Its antigen is not yet known. Base qualities are not recorded, but no much larger clone differs from it by a single base. The germline V gene encodes CDR1 SGDLS and CDR2 YYNGEE. V and J are trimmed by 4 bases and 4 bases, and the gene matches miss 4 bases of the junction. The CDR3, cysteine through phenylalanine, is 13 amino acids long. CDR3 DNA is the only sequence kept; it has 39 bases, read in frame from the first base. Participants in the prospective study were aged about 18 to 100 years, lived in over 20 United States geographic areas, and enrolled through a virtual design. In the prospective study, cohorts were assigned on the basis of participant-reported clinical history obtained from a screening survey and a study questionnaire. For ImmuneRACE Cohort 3, a participant was defined as recovered based on two consecutive negative NP/OP PCR tests, clearance by a healthcare professional, or resolution of symptoms. Mobile phlebotomists in the prospective study collected whole blood, serum and a nasopharyngeal or oropharyngeal swab from every participant. Participants in the prospective study had the option to provide additional blood draws and questionnaires over an approximately 2-month period. Before DNA extraction, prospective study blood samples were shipped either frozen or at room temperature.

The immunoSEQ Assay, a bias-controlled multiplex PCR, was used to amplify TCRbeta CDR3 regions from genomic DNA. For the original study's pipeline: Nucleated cell counts per sample were estimated from amplification of reference gene primers within the assay. To quantify the absolute abundance of each unique TCRbeta CDR3 rearrangement, sequence reads were collapsed and filtered. For each sample, productive Simpson clonality was calculated as the square root of Simpson's diversity index over productive rearrangements. TCRdb holds this immuneACCESS table with in-frame rearrangements only. Some clones are missing; in checked studies, unresolved V genes explain under half, and the rest has no known cause. The DNA was the basis for D and trimming; V, J and clone size are from that table. The sample table contains 150,000 to 200,000 clones; only one count was recorded for approximately 80% of them. The ten largest make up around 10% of the sample.

This record comes from a study of blood T cell repertoires in COVID-19 (dated by TCRdb to the early 2020s). Turning to the overall study: The collaborator samples originated in the United States, Italy and Spain and spanned the acute and convalescent phases of COVID-19. A de-identified subject ID, COVID-19 status, age in years and sex were almost always included in the sample metadata. The prospective study material was composed of cDNA or gDNA derived from T cells, B-cell-depleted T cells, or PBMCs. A freely available public database, intended as a resource for researchers studying the immune response to SARS-CoV-2, is where the repertoires were released. The samples were drawn from the first 160 participants of the ongoing ImmuneRACE study and from 1,254 subjects provided by 6 global collaborators. Where HLA class I and class II types were available, the types were taken from metadata supplied by the sample provider, not from assay-based typing. Subjects who had been exposed to COVID-19, were actively infected with it, or had recovered from it provided the deeply sampled blood TCRbeta repertoires that made up the dataset. Broad study findings and their caveats: Clinical and demographic metadata were provided uncurated, with the amount varying by source and participant.

Here the chain combines TRBV9 and TRBJ2-7; 8 central nucleotides agree with TRBD1. The TCR comes from a man aged 45-65 years who had recovered from COVID-19. The material sequenced was PBMCs or T cells enriched from blood (not recorded which). The CDR3 has the sequence CASSPRTGYEQYF. Read as DNA, the sequence is TGTGCCAGCAGCCCCCGGACAGGGTACGAGCAGTACTTC.